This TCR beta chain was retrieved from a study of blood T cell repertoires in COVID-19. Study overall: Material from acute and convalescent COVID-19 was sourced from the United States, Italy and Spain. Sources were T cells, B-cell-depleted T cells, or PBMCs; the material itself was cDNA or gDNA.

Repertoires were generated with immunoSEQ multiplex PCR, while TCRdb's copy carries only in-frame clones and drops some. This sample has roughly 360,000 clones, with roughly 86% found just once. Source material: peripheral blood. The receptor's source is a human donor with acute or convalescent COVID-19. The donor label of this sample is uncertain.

This CDR3 reads CASSYYRGLGYTF. The CDR3 nucleotides are TGTGCCAGCAGTTACTACAGGGGGCTCGGCTACACCTTC. The gene calls are TRBV6-2 or TRBV6-3 and TRBJ1-2, with 9 bases lining up with TRBD1. The CDR3 spans 13 residues. CDR1 is MNHEY and CDR2 is SVGEGT in the germline V gene. Germline trimming cut 1 base from V and 8 bases from J; bases unmatched to any gene: 2.